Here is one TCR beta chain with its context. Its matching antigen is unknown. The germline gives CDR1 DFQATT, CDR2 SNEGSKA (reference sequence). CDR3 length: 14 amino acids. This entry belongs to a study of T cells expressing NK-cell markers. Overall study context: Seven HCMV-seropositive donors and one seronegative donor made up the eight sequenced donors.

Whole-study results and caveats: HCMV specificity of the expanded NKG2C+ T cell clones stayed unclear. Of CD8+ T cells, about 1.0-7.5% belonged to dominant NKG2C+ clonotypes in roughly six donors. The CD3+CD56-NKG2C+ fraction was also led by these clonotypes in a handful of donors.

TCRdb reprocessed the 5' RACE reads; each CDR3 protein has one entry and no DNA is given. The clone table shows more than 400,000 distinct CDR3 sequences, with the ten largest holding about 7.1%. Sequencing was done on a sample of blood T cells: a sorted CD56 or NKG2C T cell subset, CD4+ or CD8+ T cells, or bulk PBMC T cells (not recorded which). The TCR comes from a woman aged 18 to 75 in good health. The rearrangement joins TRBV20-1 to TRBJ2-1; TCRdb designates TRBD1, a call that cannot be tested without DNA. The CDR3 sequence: CSARGGQGQNEQFF.